The rows below give T cell receptor beta chains drawn from one sample of a study of T cell responses to AZD1222 COVID-19 vaccine. Measured with immunoSEQ multiplex PCR; TCRdb has only the in-frame clones, and not every one. The sample yields approximately 67,000 clones, 80% to 85% seen once. Sequencing was performed on peripheral blood, taken on day 0 of AZD1222 vaccination. These TCRs come from an adult in good health. Both conserved end residues are part of each CDR3. A D gene is named only where the DNA matches it firmly. Part of the rows lack a size; the others show once, few, many or a class for expanded clones.

V	J	size	D	CDR3	DNA
TRBV11-1	TRBJ1-1	few	NA	CASSLEVGTNTEAFF	TGTGCCAGCAGCTTAGAGGTGGGTACGAACACTGAAGCTTTCTTT
TRBV6-2/TRBV6-3	TRBJ2-6	NA	NA	CASSDPMYVLTF	TGTGCCAGCAGCGACCCGATGTACGTCCTGACTTTC
TRBV28	TRBJ2-7	NA	NA	CASSSTGPPLEQYF	TGTGCCAGCAGTTCAACAGGGCCCCCTCTCGAGCAGTACTTC
TRBV10-1	TRBJ2-7	NA	NA	CASSSWGTYEQYF	TGCGCCAGCAGTTCCTGGGGCACCTACGAGCAGTACTTC
TRBV11-2	TRBJ1-2	NA	TRBD1	CASSPQNLQGGYTF	TGTGCCAGCAGCCCCCAAAACCTACAGGGGGGCTACACCTTC
TRBV6-2/TRBV6-3	TRBJ1-1	NA	NA	CASSYPLGGAFF	TGTGCCAGCAGTTACCCCCTCGGAGGGGCTTTCTTT
TRBV28	TRBJ1-6	NA	NA	CASSTSSGLYNSPLHF	TGTGCCAGCAGCACCTCCTCGGGACTTTATAATTCACCCCTCCACTTT
TRBV28	TRBJ1-1	NA	NA	CASPSVTNTEAFF	TGTGCCAGCCCATCTGTGACGAACACTGAAGCTTTCTTT
TRBV19	TRBJ2-7	NA	NA	CASSIEWDYEQYF	TGTGCCAGTAGTATAGAGTGGGACTACGAGCAGTACTTC
TRBV11-2	TRBJ1-1	NA	NA	CASSLVLGMNTEAFF	TGTGCCAGCAGCTTGGTGCTGGGGATGAACACTGAAGCTTTCTTT
TRBV25-1	TRBJ2-2	NA	NA	CASISQGSGELFF	TGTGCCAGCATATCCCAAGGGTCCGGGGAGCTGTTTTTT
TRBV2	TRBJ2-1	many	NA	CASSGSSGRIPSGFF	TGTGCCAGCAGTGGTTCGAGCGGGCGTATCCCTTCCGGGTTCTTC
TRBV14	TRBJ1-1	few	NA	CASSQGSWGRGTEAFF	TGTGCCAGCAGCCAAGGATCTTGGGGGCGCGGGACTGAAGCTTTCTTT
TRBV7-2	TRBJ1-5	NA	NA	CASSLQSTAFNQPQHF	TGTGCCAGCAGCCTACAATCAACAGCGTTCAATCAGCCCCAGCATTTT
TRBV7-8	TRBJ1-5	NA	NA	CASSLDGALINQPQHF	TGTGCCAGCAGCTTAGATGGGGCACTTATCAATCAGCCCCAGCATTTT
TRBV15	TRBJ1-5	NA	NA	CATSPNRDQPQHF	TGTGCCACCAGCCCTAACAGGGACCAGCCCCAGCATTTT
TRBV6-5	TRBJ2-7	NA	NA	CASSYSQKSSYEQYF	TGTGCCAGCAGTTACTCACAGAAGAGCTCCTACGAGCAGTACTTC
TRBV19	TRBJ1-4	NA	NA	CASGYEKLFF	TGTGCCAGTGGGTACGAAAAACTGTTTTTT
TRBV7-2	TRBJ2-7	NA	TRBD2	CASSRGGRGSISYEQYF	TGTGCCAGCAGCCGGGGGGGCCGGGGGTCGATTTCCTACGAGCAGTACTTC
TRBV19	TRBJ1-4	NA	TRBD1	CASKQGGWEKLFF	TGTGCCAGTAAGCAGGGGGGCTGGGAAAAACTGTTTTTT
TRBV28	TRBJ2-7	once	NA	CASRTQEVAYEQYF	TGTGCCAGCAGGACGCAGGAGGTTGCGTACGAGCAGTACTTC
TRBV6-5	TRBJ2-5	once	NA	CASTTVGHKETQYF	TGTGCCAGCACTACCGTAGGTCATAAAGAGACCCAGTACTTC
TRBV7-8	TRBJ1-5	NA	TRBD1	CASSLAGGTGGRGQPQHF	TGTGCCAGCAGCTTAGCGGGTGGTACAGGGGGCAGAGGACAGCCCCAGCATTTT